This T cell receptor (beta chain) is drawn from a study of OX40 agonist ivuxolimab in advanced cancers. Study-level information: Participants, 80% to 90% male, averaged roughly 55 years of age, ranging from roughly 20 to 79.

With 4 bases clipped from V and 5 bases from J, the junction kept 6 bases outside the gene matches. Germline lookup yields CDR1 SGHRS and CDR2 YFSETQ. The CDR3 length is 16 residues. With autoimmune disease history or systemic immunosuppression, patients were excluded. Overall study results and limits: Clonal expansion in partial responders at 0.1-3.0 mg/kg ranked among the lowest. Part of the nonresponder group also had normalized T-cell clonal expansion that was low.

In the case of this clone: Its specificity is not known.

The data were produced by immunoSEQ multiplex PCR, yet TCRdb's version contains in-frame clones alone and is incomplete. Seen here are roughly 66,000 clones, roughly four fifths observed once, and the top ten hold around 2.5%. The TCR comes from an adult with an advanced solid tumor such as melanoma, head and neck, liver or kidney cancer. The V and J genes are TRBV5-1 and TRBJ2-1, with 13 bases lining up with TRBD2. Sequenced here: CD4+ or CD8+ T cells sorted from blood, sampled in a trial of the OX40 agonist ivuxolimab. CDR3 sequence reads: CASSLGLAGPNNEQFF. CDR3 bases: TGCGCCAGCAGCCTGGGACTAGCGGGACCCAACAATGAGCAGTTCTTC.